The present entry profiles one T cell receptor beta chain with its context. There is no known antigen for this receptor. It has no much larger one-base neighbor in the sample; base qualities were not kept. Two rounds of multiplex PCR were used to amplify the TCR beta CDR3 region from genomic DNA. In the first round of PCR, primers specific to each TRBV and TRBJ gene were used, and the primer sequences are filed in Chinese patent CN105087789A. Universal primers were used in the second round of PCR. The Roche High Pure PCR Template Preparation Kit was used to extract genomic DNA from the frozen PBMCs. An Illumina HiSeq 3000 was used to sequence the libraries paired-end with 151 bp reads. The paper's processing steps were these. CutAdapt was used to discard raw reads that did not contain the multiplex PCR primer sequences. Using PEAR, the high-quality paired reads were merged into contigs. TRB V, D and J gene segments were assigned to each contig with MiXCR by alignment to reference sequences. CDR3 sequences were clustered by base quality and sequence similarity to remove sequencing errors. Shannon entropy, normalized by the natural log of the productive TCR sequence number, served as the measure of diversity. To get clonality, Shannon entropy was divided by the natural log of the number of unique clonotypes, and that result was subtracted from one. Progression-free survival cut-offs for repertoire metrics were chosen using the Youden index of ROC curves, with analyses run in R 3.5.3. The public reads were reprocessed in TCRdb via fastp at Q25 and MiXCR, keeping in-frame beta chains. Rows with a matching CDR3 protein are joined into one entry that keeps the most common DNA and genes. TCRdb, rather than the study authors, made the V and J calls. This sample holds under 25,000 distinct CDR3 sequences; 50% were observed only once. Less than 35% of the sample goes to the ten largest clones.

This specimen belongs to a study of prognosis after radiotherapy for stage I lung cancer (dated by TCRdb to the early 2020s). Study-wide context: Between early 2018 and 2019, about 20 stage I NSCLC patients were enrolled in Nanjing, China. The cohort included about a dozen men and roughly 6 women, with a median age of approximately 74 years and a range of about 50 to 84 years. This study profiled peripheral blood TCR beta repertoires from stage I NSCLC patients before and after stereotactic body radiotherapy and linked the repertoires to distant failure. SBRT was not combined with any concurrent therapy in any patient. Squamous cell carcinoma histology was identified in seven patients, and adenocarcinoma histology was identified in around 13 patients. The study sequenced 38 blood samples from around 20 patients, one before and one after SBRT per patient. All patients were regarded as medically inoperable, because of comorbidities in about eleven patients and refusal of surgery in more than 5 patients. Four of the 19 patients developed distant metastases after SBRT, at a median of approximately 7 months; the other 15 showed no significant progression. Over 11 patients presented with newly diagnosed primary stage I lung tumors, and roughly 5 carried oligometastatic NSCLC following surgical resection of the primary tumor. Using image-guided IMRT or VMAT, SBRT was delivered in 3 to 5 fractions at a biologically effective dose of at least 100 Gy. Paper-wide results and their limitations: The study was limited by the small cohort and short follow-up, and independent validation of the study findings is required. After SBRT, the count of unique TCR clones dropped from a median of roughly 10,000 beforehand to nearly 7,000 afterward (Wilcoxon paired P=0.011). No determination of tumor specificity was made for expanded TCR clones. Post-SBRT Shannon entropy and its change from baseline were lower in patients who developed distant metastases; baseline Shannon entropy was not associated with metastases. Differences in TRBV and TRBJ usage frequencies by metastasis status were reportedly observed in two V genes at baseline and in 10 or so V and two J genes after SBRT. None of the reported P values were adjusted for multiple comparisons.

The cysteine opens and the phenylalanine closes a CDR3 of 15 amino acids. Only the CDR3 region is kept as DNA, spanning 45 bases read in frame from base 1. Trimming removed 5 bases from V and 4 bases from J, leaving 15 bases between the germline ends. All patients had node-negative disease on CT and PET/CT, and none had a history of other malignancies or had previously received chemotherapy or radiotherapy. At each of two time points, about 6.1 milliliters of peripheral venous blood were collected into EDTA tubes. PBMCs were isolated by Ficoll-Paque Plus density-gradient centrifugation. Samples were stored at -80°C immediately after collection until analysis.

This TCR was recovered from a donor over 45 with non-small cell lung cancer. Source: PBMCs, taken before or after stereotactic body radiation therapy (not recorded which). The chain joins TRBV12-3 or TRBV12-4 to TRBJ1-5, with the D gene uncertain. At the DNA level, the sequence is TGTGCCAGCAGTGTCAGTTGGACCTCGAATCAGCCCCAGCATTTT. It translates to CASSVSWTSNQPQHF.